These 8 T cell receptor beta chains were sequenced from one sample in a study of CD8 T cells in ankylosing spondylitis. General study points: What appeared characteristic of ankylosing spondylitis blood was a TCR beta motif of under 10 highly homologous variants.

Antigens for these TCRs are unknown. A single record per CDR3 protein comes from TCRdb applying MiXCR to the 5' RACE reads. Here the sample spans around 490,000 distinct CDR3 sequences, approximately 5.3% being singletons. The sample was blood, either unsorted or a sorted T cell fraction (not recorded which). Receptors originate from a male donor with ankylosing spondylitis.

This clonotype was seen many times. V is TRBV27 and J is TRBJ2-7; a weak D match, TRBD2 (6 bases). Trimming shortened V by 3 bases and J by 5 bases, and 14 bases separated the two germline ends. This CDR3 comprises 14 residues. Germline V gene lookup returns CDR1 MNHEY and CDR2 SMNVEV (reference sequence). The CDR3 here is CASSFRDSWDEQYF. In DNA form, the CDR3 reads TGTGCCAGCAGTTTCCGGGACTCCTGGGACGAGCAGTACTTC.

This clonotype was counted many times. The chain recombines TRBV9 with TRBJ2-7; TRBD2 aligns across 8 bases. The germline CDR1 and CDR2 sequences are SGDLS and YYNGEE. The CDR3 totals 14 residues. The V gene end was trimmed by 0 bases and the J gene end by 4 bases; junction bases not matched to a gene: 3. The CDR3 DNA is TGTGCCAGCAGCGTAGAGCGGGAGAATTACGAGCAGTACTTC. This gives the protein CASSVERENYEQYF.

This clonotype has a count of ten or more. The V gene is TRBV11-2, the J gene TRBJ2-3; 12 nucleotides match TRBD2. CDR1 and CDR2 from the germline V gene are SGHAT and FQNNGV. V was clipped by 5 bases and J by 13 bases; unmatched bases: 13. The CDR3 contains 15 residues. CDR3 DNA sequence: TGTGCCAGCAGCCCCCTTCTCCTAGCGGGGGGGCAGGAGTATTTT. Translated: CASSPLLLAGGQEYF.

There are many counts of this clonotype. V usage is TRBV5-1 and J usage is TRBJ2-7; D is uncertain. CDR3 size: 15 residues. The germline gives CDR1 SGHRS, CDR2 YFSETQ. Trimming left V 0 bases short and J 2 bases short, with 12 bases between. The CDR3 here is CASSLDVPSPYEQYF. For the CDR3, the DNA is TGCGCCAGCAGCTTGGATGTCCCGTCTCCCTACGAGCAGTACTTC.

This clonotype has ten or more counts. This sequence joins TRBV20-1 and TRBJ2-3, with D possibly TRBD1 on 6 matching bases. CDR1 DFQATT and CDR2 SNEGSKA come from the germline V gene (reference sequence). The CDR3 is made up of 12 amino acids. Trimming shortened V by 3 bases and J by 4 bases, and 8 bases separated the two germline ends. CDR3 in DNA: TGCAGTGCTAGTAGGACAGCAGATACGCAGTATTTT. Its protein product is CSASRTADTQYF.

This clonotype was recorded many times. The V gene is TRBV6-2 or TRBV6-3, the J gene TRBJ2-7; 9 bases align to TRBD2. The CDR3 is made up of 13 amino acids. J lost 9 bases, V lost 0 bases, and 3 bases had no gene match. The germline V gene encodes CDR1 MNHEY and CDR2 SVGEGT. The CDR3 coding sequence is TGTGCCAGCAGTTACTCGAGAGCGGGAGGGCAGTACTTC. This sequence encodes CASSYSRAGGQYF.

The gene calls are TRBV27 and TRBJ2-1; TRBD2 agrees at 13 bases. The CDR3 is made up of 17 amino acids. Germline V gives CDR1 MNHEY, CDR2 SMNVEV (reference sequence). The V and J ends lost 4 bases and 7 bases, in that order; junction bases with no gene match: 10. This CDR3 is CASSYFAGLAGTNEQFF. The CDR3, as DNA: TGTGCCAGCAGTTATTTCGCGGGACTAGCGGGGACTAATGAGCAGTTCTTC.

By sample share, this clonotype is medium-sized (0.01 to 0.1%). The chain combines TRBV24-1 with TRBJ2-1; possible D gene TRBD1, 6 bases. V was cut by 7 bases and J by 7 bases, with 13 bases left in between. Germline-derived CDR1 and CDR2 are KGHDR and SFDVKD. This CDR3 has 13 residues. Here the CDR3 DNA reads TGTGCCACCAGCAGGGGAAGGGGAAATGAGCAGTTCTTC. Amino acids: CATSRGRGNEQFF.